One and the same sample provided the 27 T cell receptor beta chains below, sequenced in a study of T cells after yellow fever vaccination. Via MiXCR, TCRdb re-called the 5' RACE reads, giving one row per CDR3 protein. The sample has hundreds of thousands of distinct CDR3 sequences, about 17% seen once. This sample comprised PBMCs, obtained before the yellow fever booster vaccination. All receptors come from a man aged 18 to 30 who received the YFV17D yellow fever vaccine.

The rearrangement links TRBV9 to TRBJ1-2; perhaps TRBD1 as D (5 bases). The V end was cut by 4 bases, the J end by 7 bases, with 20 bases between. The CDR3 spans 15 residues. Per the germline V gene, CDR1 is SGDLS and CDR2 is YYNGEE. The CDR3 nucleotides are TGTGCCAGCAGCCCCAGGGACGACTCGGGCTTTGGCTACACCTTC. Translation: CASSPRDDSGFGYTF.

The sample holds a few counts of this clonotype. This chain uses TRBV12-3 or TRBV12-4 with TRBJ1-2, with D possibly matching TRBD1 (6 bases). Trimming shortened V by 7 bases and J by 4 bases, and 13 bases separated the two germline ends. The CDR3 is 13 amino acids. In DNA, the CDR3 is TGTGCCAGCAAGGGGGGATTGGGCTATGGCTACACCTTC. Protein product: CASKGGLGYGYTF.

The chain recombines TRBV19 with TRBJ2-3; tentative D call: TRBD1 (6 bases). The CDR3 is made up of 15 amino acids. V lost 2 bases to trimming and J lost 6 bases, with 15 bases between them. In germline, CDR1 is LNHDA, CDR2 SQIVND (reference sequence). The CDR3: CASSIQGQGWDTQYF. CDR3 coding DNA: TGTGCCAGTAGTATACAGGGCCAGGGGTGGGATACGCAGTATTTT.

This chain joins TRBV4-3 and TRBJ1-2; D unclear. Trimming pared 4 bases from V and 3 bases from J, leaving 21 bases between. The CDR3 totals 17 residues. Per germline, CDR1 LGHNA and CDR2 YSLEER. DNA for the CDR3: TGCGCCAGCAGCCGAAATCACATTCGGGGTTCTGACTATGGCTACACCTTC. This gives the protein CASSRNHIRGSDYGYTF.

CDR3 coding DNA: TGCGCCAGCAGCCCCTACGTGAGATCACAGGGAAACTATGGCTACACCTTC. Translated, it gives CASSPYVRSQGNYGYTF. This chain links TRBV4-1 with TRBJ1-2, with D maybe TRBD1 (6 bases). Trimming removed 4 bases at V and 2 bases at J, with 20 bases between. CDR1 is MGHRA, CDR2 YSYEKL, per germline. The CDR3 contains 17 residues.

V usage is TRBV20-1 and J usage is TRBJ1-1, with D possibly TRBD1 on 6 matching bases. The length of the CDR3 is 13 residues. V lost 0 bases, J lost 3 bases, and 8 bases lay in between. Germline CDR1 is DFQATT and CDR2 is SNEGSKA (reference sequence). CDR3 amino acids: CSAREDSYTEAFF. The CDR3 bases are TGCAGTGCTAGAGAGGACAGCTACACTGAAGCTTTCTTT.

This clonotype was counted a few times. The chain joins TRBV5-1 to TRBJ2-1, with 11 bases that match TRBD2. The CDR3 consists of 16 residues. The junction had 7 bases not matched to a gene; V was cut back by 0 bases and J by 8 bases. Germline V gene lookup returns CDR1 SGHRS and CDR2 YFSETQ. CDR3 loop: CASSLGIAGGADEQFF. The CDR3 DNA is TGCGCCAGCAGCTTGGGAATAGCGGGGGGGGCGGATGAGCAGTTCTTC. The full variable domain, completed using reference TRBV5-1 and TRBJ2-1, is KAGVTQTPRYLIKTRGQQVTLSCSPISGHRSVSWYQQTPGQGLQFLFEYFSETQRNKGNFPGRFSGRQFSNSRSEMNVSTLELGDSALYLCASSLGIAGGADEQFFGPGTRLTVL.

This clonotype was picked up a small number of times. This chain links TRBV12-3 or TRBV12-4 with TRBJ1-6, with D unresolved. CDR3 length: 12 residues. V lost 5 bases, J lost 6 bases, and 5 bases lay in between. CDR3 DNA sequence: TGTGCCAGCAGTACCAGTAATTCACCCCTCCACTTT. Residues: CASSTSNSPLHF.

This clonotype has more than one count but fewer than ten. The V and J genes are TRBV5-1 and TRBJ1-2; 7 bases agree with TRBD1. Germline V lookup: CDR1 SGHRS, CDR2 YFSETQ. The CDR3 runs to 13 residues. V trimming: 4 bases; J trimming: 6 bases; junction bases outside the gene matches: 6. The CDR3 bases are TGCGCCAGCAGCACCGGGACAGATAATGGCTACACCTTC. Amino acids: CASSTGTDNGYTF. Drawing the rest from reference TRBV5-1 and TRBJ1-2, the complete variable domain is KAGVTQTPRYLIKTRGQQVTLSCSPISGHRSVSWYQQTPGQGLQFLFEYFSETQRNKGNFPGRFSGRQFSNSRSEMNVSTLELGDSALYLCASSTGTDNGYTFGSGTRLTVV.

The J gene is TRBJ1-1, the V gene TRBV5-1; 8 nucleotides agree with TRBD1. CDR3 length equals 16 residues. V dropped 1 base and J dropped 3; count of bases not matched to a gene: 8. CDR1 is SGHRS, CDR2 YFSETQ, per germline. The CDR3 DNA is TGCGCCAGCAGCTTGCGGGCAGGGGGCGGTGACACTGAAGCTTTCTTT. It specifies CASSLRAGGGDTEAFF.

The chain couples TRBV6-1 to TRBJ1-2; D remains unclear. Germline lookup yields CDR1 MNHNS and CDR2 SASEGT. The V and J ends lost 1 base and 9 bases respectively, with 12 bases between them. The CDR3 is 13 amino acids. CDR3 sequence reads: CASSEGEGRSYTF. CDR3 coding DNA: TGTGCCAGCAGTGAAGGGGAAGGGAGAAGCTACACCTTC.

The chain links TRBV5-1 to TRBJ2-5, with D perhaps matching TRBD2 (6 bases). Germline loops: CDR1 SGHRS, CDR2 YFSETQ. V was shortened by 4 bases and J by 4 bases, with 17 bases between the two germline ends. This CDR3 region has 15 residues. In DNA form, the CDR3 reads TGCGCCAGCAGCACCGGGGGTACTCAGGGAGAGACCCAGTACTTC. This translates into CASSTGGTQGETQYF.

V usage is TRBV5-1 and J usage is TRBJ2-1; a possible D gene is TRBD1 (6 bases). Looked up from germline, CDR1 is SGHRS and CDR2 is YFSETQ. V was trimmed by 1 base and J by 2 bases, leaving 16 bases between them. CDR3 length equals 17 residues. CDR3: CASSLSFRGMPYNEQFF. CDR3 bases: TGCGCCAGCAGCTTGTCTTTCAGGGGAATGCCCTACAATGAGCAGTTCTTC. The entire variable domain, with the rest obtained from reference TRBV5-1 and TRBJ2-1, is as follows: KAGVTQTPRYLIKTRGQQVTLSCSPISGHRSVSWYQQTPGQGLQFLFEYFSETQRNKGNFPGRFSGRQFSNSRSEMNVSTLELGDSALYLCASSLSFRGMPYNEQFFGPGTRLTVL.

This clonotype was counted only a few times. The chain links TRBV7-3 to TRBJ2-5; tentative D call: TRBD2 (5 bases). The CDR3 sequence is 12 residues long. The germline gives CDR1 SGHTA, CDR2 FQGTGA. Trimming stripped 5 bases from V and 7 bases from J, with 11 bases between. CDR3 in DNA: TGTGCCAGCAGCCAGACTGAGGGGACCCAGTACTTC. This encodes CASSQTEGTQYF.

The chain uses TRBV7-2 and TRBJ1-4, with D maybe TRBD1 (5 bases). The CDR3 consists of 12 residues. The V end was cut by 3 bases, the J end by 11 bases, with 10 bases between. The V gene's germline CDR1 is SGHTA and CDR2 FQGNSA. The CDR3 sequence: CASSFIRDKLFF. CDR3 in DNA: TGTGCCAGCAGCTTCATCCGGGACAAACTGTTTTTT.

V usage is TRBV5-1 and J usage is TRBJ2-7; D ambiguous. CDR1 is SGHRS, CDR2 YFSETQ, per germline. Deletions cut 5 bases from V and 3 bases from J, with 6 bases between. The CDR3 loop spans 11 amino acids. The CDR3 reads CASRRYYEQYF. Written as DNA, the CDR3 is TGCGCCAGCAGACGGTACTACGAGCAGTACTTC. Based on the CDR3 plus reference TRBV5-1 and TRBJ2-7, the full variable domain is KAGVTQTPRYLIKTRGQQVTLSCSPISGHRSVSWYQQTPGQGLQFLFEYFSETQRNKGNFPGRFSGRQFSNSRSEMNVSTLELGDSALYLCASRRYYEQYFGPGTRLTVT.

This clonotype was counted a few times. The CDR3 loop is CASSLRSGLAGGRKGDEQFF. CDR3 nucleotides: TGTGCCAGCAGCTTACGGTCGGGACTAGCGGGGGGGAGAAAGGGCGATGAGCAGTTCTTC. This chain connects TRBV7-8 to TRBJ2-1; 16 nucleotides line up with TRBD2. The germline gives CDR1 SGHVS, CDR2 FQNEAQ. This CDR3 contains 20 residues. The V gene end was trimmed by 2 bases and the J gene end by 8 bases; junction bases not matched to a gene: 15.

The chain links TRBV5-1 to TRBJ2-1; D is perhaps TRBD2 (5 bases). The length of the CDR3 is 14 residues. V lost 4 bases and J 6 bases, leaving 14 bases between the germline ends. The V gene's germline CDR1 is SGHRS and CDR2 YFSETQ. CDR3 in DNA: TGCGCCAGCAGCCCTGGGAGTCGCTCCAATGAGCAGTTCTTC. Translating it yields CASSPGSRSNEQFF.

This clonotype has only a few counts. The chain is built from TRBV29-1 and TRBJ2-5; unclear D gene. This CDR3 is 14 amino acids long. V lost 0 bases, J lost 4 bases, and 12 bases lay in between. Germline V gene data show CDR1 as SQVTM and CDR2 as ANQGSEA. DNA for the CDR3: TGCAGCGTTGAAGATGGAAGGGTGGGAGAGACCCAGTACTTC. This encodes CSVEDGRVGETQYF.

In this sample, this clonotype turned up a few times. This chain connects TRBV6-2 or TRBV6-3 to TRBJ2-1; D remains unclear. The germline gives CDR1 MNHEY, CDR2 SVGEGT. CDR3 length equals 15 residues. V lost 6 bases, J lost 4 bases, and 16 bases lay in between. The CDR3 nucleotides are TGTGCCAGCAGCCGACGATCAATGTTGTACAATGAGCAGTTCTTC. Its protein is CASSRRSMLYNEQFF.

The chain couples TRBV12-3 or TRBV12-4 to TRBJ2-2; maybe TRBD2 (6 bases). The CDR3 is made up of 17 amino acids. V was pared by 2 bases and J by 3 bases, with 16 bases between. As DNA, the CDR3 is TGTGCCAGCAGTTTACGGGGCGCGGGGCCTCACACCGGGGAGCTGTTTTTT. Amino acids: CASSLRGAGPHTGELFF.

This clonotype was observed a few times. The V gene is TRBV10-3, the J gene TRBJ1-1; TRBD1 matches 7 bases. Trimming took 6 bases from V and 4 from J; bases not matched to a gene: 5. This CDR3 contains 13 residues. In germline, CDR1 is ENHRY, CDR2 SYGVKD. The CDR3 region has the DNA TGTGCCATCAGGGGGACAGAAAGCACTGAAGCTTTCTTT. Translating gives CAIRGTESTEAFF.

The rearrangement joins TRBV7-9 to TRBJ2-3; D unclear. Trimming pared 1 base from V and 6 bases from J, leaving 14 bases between. The germline V gene has CDR1 SEHNR and CDR2 FQNEAQ (reference sequence). The CDR3 spans 15 residues. The chain's CDR3 is CASSLVGGIRDTQYF. CDR3 DNA sequence: TGTGCCAGCAGCTTAGTCGGCGGAATTCGGGATACGCAGTATTTT.

Notes on this clonotype: One junction end does not reproduce the germline sequence, and a read error may be involved. This chain connects TRBV5-1 to TRBJ2-1; 8 positions match TRBD1. In germline, CDR1 is SGHRS, CDR2 YFSETQ. This CDR3 contains 16 residues. In DNA form, the CDR3 reads TGCGTCAGCAGCTTGGCCGGGGCAGGGGGCTTGGATGAGCAGTTCTTC. Translated, it gives CVSSLAGAGGLDEQFF.

This chain uses TRBV9 with TRBJ1-6, with TRBD1 as a possible D gene (5 bases). The CDR3 runs 14 residues. Germline-derived CDR1 and CDR2 are SGDLS and YYNGEE. The germline V and J ends were trimmed by 1 base and 5 bases, with 7 bases remaining between them. CDR3 protein: CASSVQGDNSPLHF. The CDR3 nucleotides read TGTGCCAGCAGCGTACAGGGAGATAATTCACCCCTCCACTTT.

This sequence joins TRBV2 and TRBJ2-5, with TRBD2 identical over 10 bases. The length of the CDR3 is 15 residues. Germline values: CDR1 SNHLY, CDR2 FYNNEI. V lost 5 bases, J lost 1 base, and 4 bases stayed unmatched. CDR3 amino acids: CASSRERGGQETQYF. CDR3 DNA sequence: TGTGCCAGCAGTCGAGAGCGGGGGGGCCAAGAGACCCAGTACTTC. Full variable domain (outside the CDR3, taken from reference TRBV2 and TRBJ2-5): EPEVTQTPSHQVTQMGQEVILRCVPISNHLYFYWYRQILGQKVEFLVSFYNNEISEKSEIFDDQFSVERPDGSNFTLKIRSTKLEDSAMYFCASSRERGGQETQYFGPGTRLLVL.

The rearrangement links TRBV12-3 or TRBV12-4 to TRBJ1-5, with a possible D match to TRBD1 (6 bases). Deletions cut 6 bases from V and 3 bases from J, with 9 bases between. The CDR3 totals 13 residues. In nucleotides, the CDR3 is TGTGCCAGCAGCCAGGGGTACAATCAGCCCCAGCATTTT. Amino acid sequence: CASSQGYNQPQHF.